Below are 25 T cell receptor beta chains sequenced from a single sample in a study of blood T cell repertoires in COVID-19. This table comes from immunoSEQ multiplex PCR, and its TCRdb copy is limited to in-frame clones, with some not included. Of approximately 260,000 clones listed, about 88% are singletons. Sequencing input: peripheral blood. Receptors were obtained from a woman aged 40 to 50 who had recovered from COVID-19.

V gene TRBV18 combines with J gene TRBJ2-7; a possible D gene is TRBD2 (6 bases). The germline CDR1 and CDR2 sequences are KGHSH and LQKENI. The V end was cut by 6 bases, the J end by 4 bases, with 16 bases between. The CDR3 spans 14 residues. The CDR3 spells CASSSAREVYEQYF. As DNA, the CDR3 is TGTGCCAGCTCCTCGGCCAGGGAGGTTTACGAGCAGTACTTC.

This chain uses TRBV10-3 with TRBJ1-3, with 8 bases identical to TRBD1. This CDR3 has 16 amino acids. Per the germline V gene, CDR1 is ENHRY and CDR2 is SYGVKD. The V gene end was trimmed by 3 bases and the J gene end by 0 bases; junction bases not matched to a gene: 4. The CDR3 DNA reads as TGTGCCATCAGTGAAGGGACAGGAATCTCTGGAAACACCATATATTTT. Amino acids: CAISEGTGISGNTIYF.

The chain carries TRBV4-1 and TRBJ2-3; 11 bases match TRBD2. This CDR3 has 20 residues. The germline gives CDR1 MGHRA, CDR2 YSYEKL. J gave up 4 bases and V 2 bases, and 17 bases lay outside the gene matches. CDR3 in DNA: TGCGCCAGCAGCCAATCGCCGGCGGTTAGCGGGAGGGTCTACGCAGATACGCAGTATTTT. Encoded protein: CASSQSPAVSGRVYADTQYF.

This chain joins TRBV13 and TRBJ2-7; 14 nucleotides match TRBD2. CDR1 and CDR2 from the germline V gene are PRHDT and FYEKMQ (reference sequence). J gave up 7 bases and V 5 bases, and 7 bases lay outside the gene matches. The CDR3 contains 15 residues. DNA of the CDR3: TGTGCCAGCAGCCCCAGACTAGCGGGAGGGGGGGAGCAGTACTTC. Protein product: CASSPRLAGGGEQYF. Using reference TRBV13 and TRBJ2-7 for the parts outside the CDR3, the full variable domain is AAGVIQSPRHLIKEKRETATLKCYPIPRHDTVYWYQQGPGQDPQFLISFYEKMQSDKGSIPDRFSAQQFSDYHSELNMSSLELGDSALYFCASSPRLAGGGEQYFGPGTRLTVT.

The rearrangement links TRBV5-1 to TRBJ2-2; TRBD1 agrees at 7 bases. Trimming at V came to 10 bases and at J to 5 bases, leaving 8 bases not matched to a gene. This CDR3 spans 13 amino acids. Looked up from germline, CDR1 is SGHRS and CDR2 is YFSETQ. The CDR3 DNA reads TGCGCCTCGACAGGGTGGGGGACCGGGGAGCTGTTTTTT. This codes for CASTGWGTGELFF.

The chain recombines TRBV5-6 with TRBJ1-2, with D perhaps TRBD1 (5 bases). Germline V gene sequence: CDR1 SGHDT, CDR2 YYEEEE. CDR3 length: 13 residues. V was pared by 2 bases and J by 4 bases, with 9 bases between. Here the CDR3 reads CASSFGQGYGYTF. CDR3 nucleotides: TGTGCCAGCAGCTTTGGCCAGGGCTATGGCTACACCTTC.

This clone was counted between two and nine times. The chain is built from TRBV4-3 and TRBJ2-2; TRBD2 aligns across 8 bases. V trimming: 4 bases; J trimming: 4 bases; junction bases outside the gene matches: 8. The germline CDR1 and CDR2 sequences are LGHNA and YSLEER. The CDR3 length is 16 residues. For the CDR3, the DNA is TGCGCCAGCAGCCCATGGACTAGCAGTAGCACCGGGGAGCTGTTTTTT. It translates to CASSPWTSSSTGELFF.

This chain uses TRBV5-1 with TRBJ2-3; 9 positions match TRBD2. The CDR3 length is 17 residues. V was clipped by 0 bases and J by 3 bases; unmatched bases: 8. The germline CDR1 and CDR2 sequences are SGHRS and YFSETQ. The CDR3 DNA sequence: TGCGCCAGCAGCTTGGGTATTAGCGGGAGTACTACAGATACGCAGTATTTT. As protein: CASSLGISGSTTDTQYF.

The chain carries TRBV3-1 (or the pseudogene TRBV3-2) and TRBJ1-4; unclear D gene. The V gene's germline CDR1 is LGHDT and CDR2 YNNKEL (reference sequence). V was pared by 3 bases and J by 7 bases, with 18 bases between. The CDR3 has 16 amino acids. The CDR3 reads CASSHLPSPPSEKLFF. CDR3 nucleotide sequence: TGTGCCAGCAGCCACCTCCCGAGCCCTCCGAGTGAAAAACTGTTTTTT.

This chain uses TRBV19 with TRBJ1-3; D perhaps matches TRBD1 (6 bases). The CDR3 is 15 amino acids. Germline V gene data show CDR1 as LNHDA and CDR2 as SQIVND (reference sequence). With 1 base removed from V and 3 bases from J, the gap between germline ends came to 10 bases. DNA for the CDR3: TGTGCCAGTAGTATAGGCTCAGGGGATGGAAACACCATATATTTT. The encoded protein is CASSIGSGDGNTIYF. The full variable domain, its missing parts supplied by reference TRBV19 and TRBJ1-3, is DGGITQSPKYLFRKEGQNVTLSCEQNLNHDAMYWYRQDPGQGLRLIYYSQIVNDFQKGDIAEGYSVSREKKESFPLTVTSAQKNPTAFYLCASSIGSGDGNTIYFGEGSWLTVV.

The chain recombines TRBV4-3 with TRBJ2-1; a possible D gene is TRBD2 (6 bases). Trimming removed 1 base from V and 7 bases from J, with 14 bases in between. The CDR3 has 15 residues. In germline, CDR1 is LGHNA, CDR2 YSLEER. The CDR3 nucleotides are TGCGCCAGCAGCCAAGTCGGGCGGGGTCAGAATGAGCAGTTCTTC. Protein product: CASSQVGRGQNEQFF.

The gene calls are TRBV11-2 and TRBJ2-3, with 11 positions matching TRBD2. CDR3 length equals 18 residues. Per germline, CDR1 SGHAT and CDR2 FQNNGV. The J segment lost 0 bases and the V segment lost 5 bases, leaving 10 bases of the junction unmatched. CDR3 protein: CASSPYGLAGTSTDTQYF. Here the CDR3 DNA reads TGTGCCAGCAGCCCTTACGGACTAGCGGGCACTAGCACAGATACGCAGTATTTT.

DNA for the CDR3: TGTGCCAGCAGCTTGGACAGGGGGTACCAAGAGACCCAGTACTTC. It specifies CASSLDRGYQETQYF. The chain uses TRBV7-2 and TRBJ2-5; 10 bases match TRBD1. The CDR3 is 15 amino acids. Germline V gene lookup returns CDR1 SGHTA and CDR2 FQGNSA. Losses at the gene ends were 3 bases for V and 0 bases for J; bases not matched to a gene: 1.

This chain connects TRBV30 to TRBJ2-5; 11 bases match TRBD2. The V gene end was trimmed by 8 bases and the J gene end by 5 bases; junction bases not matched to a gene: 7. This CDR3 has 13 residues. Germline V gene sequence: CDR1 GTSNPN, CDR2 SVGIG (reference sequence). CDR3 sequence: CATIAGGRETQYF. Written as DNA, the CDR3 is TGTGCCACAATAGCGGGGGGGCGTGAGACCCAGTACTTC.

This clone was found once. The V and J genes are TRBV19 and TRBJ1-3, with 7 bases identical to TRBD1. V shed 5 bases and J 2 bases; nucleotides not matched to a gene: 3. This CDR3 comprises 14 residues. Germline CDR1 reads LNHDA; CDR2 reads SQIVND (reference sequence). This CDR3 reads CASSRRGTGNTIYF. The CDR3 DNA reads as TGTGCCAGTAGTCGCAGGGGGACTGGAAACACCATATATTTT.

The genes are TRBV29-1 and TRBJ2-1; D not certain. The V end lost 7 bases, the J end lost 4 bases, and 8 bases lay between the germline ends. The CDR3 runs 11 residues. The germline V gene encodes CDR1 SQVTM and CDR2 ANQGSEA. The CDR3 bases are TGCAGCGCTCAGAAGTACAATGAGCAGTTCTTC. This codes for CSAQKYNEQFF.

The V and J genes are TRBV5-5 and TRBJ1-3; D uncertain. Germline V gene sequence: CDR1 SGHKS, CDR2 YYEKEE (reference sequence). This CDR3 has 15 residues. V was pared by 0 bases and J by 4 bases, with 11 bases between. This CDR3 is CASSLDPGNGNTIYF. The CDR3 DNA reads TGTGCCAGCAGCTTGGATCCAGGAAACGGAAACACCATATATTTT.

The V gene is TRBV27, the J gene TRBJ2-3, with a possible D match to TRBD1 (6 bases). V gave up 5 bases and J gave up 0 bases, with 12 bases separating them. Germline V CDR1 and CDR2: MNHEY, SMNVEV (reference sequence). This CDR3 spans 15 amino acids. This CDR3 reads CASSRPGQSTDTQYF. CDR3 DNA: TGTGCCAGCAGTCGCCCGGGACAAAGCACAGATACGCAGTATTTT.

The chain uses TRBV7-2 and TRBJ2-3; TRBD2 matches at 7 bases. The CDR3 has 19 residues. Germline CDR1 SGHTA, CDR2 FQGNSA. V was pared by 4 bases and J by 0 bases, with 16 bases of the junction left unmatched. Written as DNA, the CDR3 is TGTGCCAGCAGCTCTGGATCCCGTTTCGGGAGGAAAAGCACAGATACGCAGTATTTT. It specifies CASSSGSRFGRKSTDTQYF.

The chain has TRBV11-2 and TRBJ2-7; the match to TRBD2 covers 8 bases. V lost 1 base and J lost 5; bases outside the gene matches: 16. This CDR3 contains 18 residues. CDR1 and CDR2 from the germline V gene are SGHAT and FQNNGV. The CDR3 DNA reads TGTGCCAGCAGCTTAGGATTCGGGCCACGGGAGGGCCGGAACGAGCAGTACTTC. It is translated as CASSLGFGPREGRNEQYF.

The gene calls are TRBV11-2 and TRBJ2-1; D unclear. CDR3 length equals 11 residues. The V and J ends lost 5 bases and 6 bases respectively, with 5 bases between them. Per germline, CDR1 SGHAT and CDR2 FQNNGV. For the CDR3, the DNA is TGTGCCAGCAGCCGAGCCAATGAGCAGTTCTTC. Amino acid sequence: CASSRANEQFF.

The V call is TRBV12-3 or TRBV12-4, the J call TRBJ1-4; D is perhaps TRBD1 (6 bases). V gave up 5 bases and J gave up 2 bases, with 6 bases separating them. The length of the CDR3 is 13 residues. The CDR3: CASSQGTNEKLFF. The CDR3 nucleotides are TGTGCCAGCAGTCAGGGGACTAATGAAAAACTGTTTTTT.

This clone was recorded only once. This chain uses TRBV4-1 with TRBJ2-4, with 13 positions matching TRBD2. This CDR3 is 16 amino acids long. Germline assignment: CDR1 MGHRA and CDR2 YSYEKL. The V and J ends lost 3 bases and 7 bases, in that order; junction bases with no gene match: 6. The CDR3 bases are TGCGCCAGCAGCCACGATGGACTAGCGGGGGTGAACATTCAGTACTTC. The encoded protein is CASSHDGLAGVNIQYF.

DNA of the CDR3: TGTGCCAGCTCTCTAGCGGCCAGCACAGATACGCAGTATTTT. Its protein product is CASSLAASTDTQYF. J is TRBJ2-3 and V is TRBV18; TRBD2 matches at 7 bases. This CDR3 has 14 amino acids. Per the germline V gene, CDR1 is KGHSH and CDR2 is LQKENI. V lost 6 bases and J lost 0; bases outside the gene matches: 3.

This clone was found once. This chain connects TRBV3-1 (or the pseudogene TRBV3-2) to TRBJ1-3; D is possibly TRBD1 (6 bases). Germline CDR1 and CDR2: LGHDT and YNNKEL (reference sequence). The CDR3 loop spans 16 amino acids. V gave up 4 bases and J gave up 0 bases, with 13 bases separating them. The CDR3 nucleotides read TGTGCCAGCAGCCCCACCCGGACAGTCTCTGGAAACACCATATATTTT. Translation gives CASSPTRTVSGNTIYF.